One and the same sample provided the 19 T cell receptor beta chains below, sequenced in a study of spatial heterogeneity in lung cancer. The time point denotes: blood at routine non-recurrence follow-up after resection. TCRdb re-derived calls from the 5' RACE reads in MiXCR, one entry per CDR3 protein. Altogether 17,000 or so distinct CDR3 sequences are present, under 10% being singletons, with the ten largest covering around 21%. Sequenced here: PBMCs, sampled at follow-up. These TCRs come from a male donor with early-stage non-small cell lung cancer.

This clonotype came up a few times. The rearrangement uses TRBV18 and TRBJ2-5, with 7 bases fitting TRBD1. Looked up from germline, CDR1 is KGHSH and CDR2 is LQKENI. Unmatched junction bases numbered 2, after V lost 5 bases and J lost 2 bases. This CDR3 spans 13 amino acids. Written as DNA, the CDR3 is TGTGCCAGCTCAACGGGACAGCAAGAGACCCAGTACTTC. Amino acid sequence: CASSTGQQETQYF. The entire variable domain, with the rest obtained from reference TRBV18 and TRBJ2-5, is as follows: NAGVMQNPRHLVRRRGQEARLRCSPMKGHSHVYWYRQLPEEGLKFMVYLQKENIIDESGMPKERFSAEFPKEGPSILRIQQVVRGDSAAYFCASSTGQQETQYFGPGTRLLVL.

This clonotype occurred many times. This chain joins TRBV7-9 and TRBJ2-5; weak D call: TRBD2 (6 bases). V was clipped by 4 bases and J by 4 bases, with 13 bases between them. The CDR3 is 14 residues long. The germline gives CDR1 SEHNR, CDR2 FQNEAQ (reference sequence). In nucleotides, the CDR3 is TGTGCCAGCAGCTCCGGAGGGGCGGGAGAGACCCAGTACTTC. It yields the protein CASSSGGAGETQYF. The full variable domain, completed using reference TRBV7-9 and TRBJ2-5, is DTGVSQNPRHKITKRGQNVTFRCDPISEHNRLYWYRQTLGQGPEFLTYFQNEAQLEKSRLLSDRFSAERPKGSFSTLEIQRTEQGDSAMYLCASSSGGAGETQYFGPGTRLLVL.

This clonotype was counted a few times. This rearrangement joins TRBV16 to TRBJ1-1; TRBD1 is a possible D gene (6 bases). V lost 3 bases to trimming and J lost 1 base, with 12 bases between them. Germline loops: CDR1 KGHSY, CDR2 FQNENV. This CDR3 has 15 amino acids. DNA of the CDR3: TGTGCCAGCAGCCAGGCACCACAGGGGAACACTGAAGCTTTCTTT. It specifies CASSQAPQGNTEAFF.

By proportion, this clonotype is medium-sized (0.01 to 0.1%). The rearrangement joins TRBV5-6 to TRBJ1-4, with D unclear. Per germline, CDR1 SGHDT and CDR2 YYEEEE. The CDR3 has 14 amino acids. V lost 4 bases to trimming and J lost 17 bases, with 24 bases between them. Here the CDR3 reads CASSQKHGGRLHFF. Written as DNA, the CDR3 is TGTGCCAGCAGCCAGAAACACGGTGGGCGTCTGCATTTTTTT.

The chain has TRBV29-1 and TRBJ2-1; perhaps TRBD2 as D (5 bases). The germline V gene has CDR1 SQVTM and CDR2 ANQGSEA. CDR3 size: 15 residues. V was clipped by 3 bases and J by 8 bases, with 20 bases between them. The chain's CDR3 is CSVEGKPGSRDEQFF. The CDR3, as DNA: TGCAGCGTTGAGGGGAAGCCGGGGTCACGGGATGAGCAGTTCTTC.

This clonotype was detected many times. This rearrangement joins TRBV6-1 to TRBJ2-1; 11 nucleotides line up with TRBD2. V lost 8 bases and J lost 10; bases outside the gene matches: 10. CDR1 MNHNS and CDR2 SASEGT come from the germline V gene. CDR3 length: 14 residues. The CDR3 spells CASLAGGQFREQFF. The DNA for the CDR3 is TGTGCCAGCCTAGCGGGGGGCCAATTCCGGGAGCAGTTCTTC.

This clonotype has a count of ten or more. The V and J genes are TRBV3-1 and TRBJ2-3; TRBD2 aligns across 12 bases. The J segment lost 0 bases and the V segment lost 0 bases, leaving 4 bases of the junction unmatched. CDR1 and CDR2 from the germline V gene are LGHDT and YNNKEL (reference sequence). The CDR3 consists of 18 residues. Here the CDR3 reads CASSQEMTSGGSTDTQYF. DNA of the CDR3: TGTGCCAGCAGCCAAGAGATGACTAGCGGGGGTAGCACAGATACGCAGTATTTT.

Here the CDR3 reads CASSLGESSYEQYF. In DNA form, the CDR3 reads TGTGCCAGCAGCTTAGGCGAGTCCTCCTACGAGCAGTACTTC. The V and J genes are TRBV7-6 and TRBJ2-7; D is undetermined. V was shortened by 1 base and J by 0 bases, with 7 bases between the two germline ends. This CDR3 spans 14 amino acids. CDR1 and CDR2 (germline): SGHVS, FNYEAQ.

V is TRBV12-3 or TRBV12-4 and J is TRBJ1-1; 7 bases are shared with TRBD1. The CDR3 has 14 amino acids. V lost 6 bases and J lost 9; bases outside the gene matches: 13. The CDR3 sequence: CASSSTGTAKKAFF. CDR3 DNA sequence: TGTGCCAGCAGCAGTACCGGGACAGCTAAGAAAGCTTTCTTT.

This clonotype has ten or more counts. The chain joins TRBV5-1 to TRBJ2-3, with TRBD2 matching 14 bases. V dropped 7 bases and J dropped 6; count of bases not matched to a gene: 4. Germline V gives CDR1 SGHRS, CDR2 YFSETQ. The length of the CDR3 is 14 residues. The CDR3 sequence is CASGTSGSGDTQYF. The DNA for the CDR3 is TGCGCCAGCGGGACTAGCGGGAGCGGCGATACGCAGTATTTT.

This clonotype is termed medium-sized (0.01 to 0.1%). The V and J genes are TRBV28 and TRBJ2-7; D is unclear. CDR3 size: 13 residues. The germline V and J ends were trimmed by 4 bases and 2 bases, with 9 bases remaining between them. Per the germline V gene, CDR1 is MDHEN and CDR2 is SYDVKM. In DNA, the CDR3 is TGTGCCAGCAGTTCGACTCCGACCTACGAGCAGTACTTC. Its protein is CASSSTPTYEQYF. Drawing the rest from reference TRBV28 and TRBJ2-7, the complete variable domain is DVKVTQSSRYLVKRTGEKVFLECVQDMDHENMFWYRQDPGLGLRLIYFSYDVKMKEKGDIPEGYSVSREKKERFSLILESASTNQTSMYLCASSSTPTYEQYFGPGTRLTVT.

There are many counts of this clonotype. This chain joins TRBV10-3 and TRBJ2-7; D is unresolved. CDR3 length equals 13 residues. The V and J ends lost 4 bases and 2 bases respectively, with 9 bases between them. CDR1 and CDR2 from the germline V gene are ENHRY and SYGVKD. Here the CDR3 DNA reads TGTGCCATCAGTGTCCAGGAACCCTACGAGCAGTACTTC. Protein: CAISVQEPYEQYF.

This clonotype was picked up many times. The V gene is TRBV10-2, the J gene TRBJ2-7, with a possible D match to TRBD2 (5 bases). Germline V CDR1 and CDR2: WSHSY, SAAADI. The CDR3 length is 12 residues. V was clipped by 3 bases and J by 6 bases, with 9 bases between them. The chain's CDR3 is CASSDTRVEQYF. The DNA for the CDR3 is TGCGCCAGCAGTGATACGCGGGTCGAGCAGTACTTC.

This clonotype was detected ten times or more. The CDR3 sequence is CASSSRMNYGYTF. The CDR3 DNA reads as TGTGCCAGCAGTTCGAGGATGAACTATGGCTACACCTTC. V gene TRBV6-2 or TRBV6-3 combines with J gene TRBJ1-2, with D unclear. V was trimmed by 4 bases and J by 2 bases, leaving 8 bases between them. Looked up from germline, CDR1 is MNHEY and CDR2 is SVGEGT. The CDR3 extends over 13 amino acids.

This clonotype appeared many times. The chain recombines TRBV19 with TRBJ1-4; no definite D call. The V end lost 5 bases, the J end lost 6 bases, and 19 bases lay between the germline ends. CDR3 size: 16 residues. From germline, CDR1 is LNHDA and CDR2 SQIVND (reference sequence). The CDR3 loop is CASSGNSAAEDEKLFF. The CDR3 bases are TGTGCCAGTAGTGGTAACTCAGCCGCTGAGGATGAAAAACTGTTTTTT.

This clonotype counts as medium-sized. The chain recombines TRBV6-1 with TRBJ2-2; perhaps TRBD2 as D (5 bases). The germline V gene has CDR1 MNHNS and CDR2 SASEGT. The ends were cut back, 3 bases at V and 4 bases at J, with 12 bases in the middle. The CDR3 is 15 amino acids. In DNA form, the CDR3 reads TGTGCCAGCAGTGAGGCGGGCGGAAGCACCGGGGAGCTGTTTTTT. Its protein product is CASSEAGGSTGELFF.

This clonotype was seen more than once but under ten times. V and J are TRBV29-1 and TRBJ2-7, with 9 bases that match TRBD1. Germline loops: CDR1 SQVTM, CDR2 ANQGSEA. The ends lost 4 bases at V and 5 bases at J; junction bases unmatched: 6. The CDR3 runs 13 residues. The CDR3 protein is CSVVKGTGHEQYF. In DNA form, the CDR3 reads TGCAGCGTTGTTAAAGGGACAGGGCACGAGCAGTACTTC.

With respect to this clonotype: Given a much more abundant clone one base away, this may be a read error. V usage is TRBV7-9 and J usage is TRBJ2-1, with a possible D match to TRBD2 (6 bases). Trimming removed 10 bases from V and 9 bases from J, with 19 bases in between. This CDR3 contains 13 residues. Germline V gives CDR1 SEHNR, CDR2 FQNEAQ (reference sequence). Here the CDR3 reads CANIPYVGGEQFF. CDR3 coding DNA: TGTGCCAACATCCCGTACGTCGGGGGTGAGCAGTTCTTC.

A few counts support this clonotype. V and J are TRBV6-5 and TRBJ2-1, with TRBD1 identical over 11 bases. Germline lookup yields CDR1 MNHEY and CDR2 SVGAGI. CDR3 length: 15 residues. The V gene end was trimmed by 8 bases and the J gene end by 2 bases; junction bases not matched to a gene: 5. The DNA of the CDR3 is TGTGCCAGCTGGGGGGGACAGGGGGCCTACAATGAGCAGTTCTTC. As protein: CASWGGQGAYNEQFF.